These 20 T cell receptor beta chains came from one sample sequenced in a study of shared clonotypes between healthy human individuals. TCRdb keeps only in-frame clones here, not all; method: immunoSEQ multiplex PCR. The repertoire consists of around 940,000 clones, with 70% to 85% occurring once and the leading ten covering nearly 1.5%. The sequenced sample consisted of memory CD4+ T cells sorted from blood. Subset meaning: CD45RA-negative fraction. Every receptor here comes from a man between 18 and 35 years old in good health.

The V and J genes are TRBV28 and TRBJ1-5; a weak D match, TRBD1 (6 bases). The CDR3 covers 14 residues. The V gene's germline CDR1 is MDHEN and CDR2 SYDVKM. The V end was cut by 7 bases, the J end by 2 bases, with 12 bases between. This chain's CDR3 is CASNVRGRNQPQHF. The DNA for the CDR3 is TGTGCCAGCAACGTCAGGGGCCGCAATCAGCCCCAGCATTTT. Full variable domain (missing parts from reference TRBV28 and TRBJ1-5): DVKVTQSSRYLVKRTGEKVFLECVQDMDHENMFWYRQDPGLGLRLIYFSYDVKMKEKGDIPEGYSVSREKKERFSLILESASTNQTSMYLCASNVRGRNQPQHFGDGTRLSIL.

V and J are TRBV7-2 and TRBJ2-2, with 11 bases lining up with TRBD2. The V segment lost 1 base and the J segment 4 bases; nucleotides outside the gene matches: 5. CDR3 length: 17 residues. The germline CDR1 and CDR2 sequences are SGHTA and FQGNSA. The CDR3: CASSLGETSGITGELFF. DNA for the CDR3: TGTGCCAGCAGCTTAGGGGAGACTAGCGGGATCACCGGGGAGCTGTTTTTT.

The chain employs TRBV7-3 and TRBJ1-6; D ambiguous. V lost 2 bases, J lost 8 bases, and 13 bases lay in between. Germline V gives CDR1 SGHTA, CDR2 FQGTGA. This CDR3 has 15 residues. The CDR3 is CASSLDSGPYSPLHF. The DNA of the CDR3 is TGTGCCAGCAGCTTAGACTCCGGCCCTTATTCACCCCTCCACTTT.

The J gene is TRBJ2-7, the V gene TRBV7-2; 13 bases fit TRBD2. Germline CDR1 and CDR2: SGHTA and FQGNSA. With 4 bases clipped from V and 7 bases from J, the junction kept 7 bases outside the gene matches. CDR3 size: 15 residues. CDR3 in DNA: TGTGCCAGCAGCTCCGGGACTAGCGGGGTCCGGGAGCAGTACTTC. Protein sequence: CASSSGTSGVREQYF.

The chain is built from TRBV30 and TRBJ2-3, with 9 nucleotides matching TRBD1. CDR3 size: 14 residues. CDR1 GTSNPN and CDR2 SVGIG come from the germline V gene (reference sequence). After removal of 3 bases from V and 5 bases from J, the junction contained 6 bases not matched to a gene. The CDR3 loop is CAWRKQGAEDTQYF. CDR3 in DNA: TGTGCCTGGAGAAAACAGGGGGCCGAAGATACGCAGTATTTT.

V and J are TRBV5-4 and TRBJ1-6; a weak D match, TRBD1 (6 bases). Between the trimmed V and J ends, which lost 3 bases and 9 bases, there was a span of 16 bases. Germline loops: CDR1 SGHNT, CDR2 YYREEE (reference sequence). CDR3 length: 15 amino acids. CDR3 coding DNA: TGTGCCAGCAGCTCGCCGACAGGCGATGCTTCACCCCTCCACTTT. The encoded protein is CASSSPTGDASPLHF.

This clone was recorded only once. The J gene is TRBJ1-2, the V gene TRBV5-4; D is possibly TRBD1 (6 bases). Trimming stripped 1 base from V and 7 bases from J, with 11 bases between. The germline CDR1 and CDR2 sequences are SGHNT and YYREEE (reference sequence). This CDR3 has 13 amino acids. CDR3 sequence reads: CASSLQGQTGYTF. The CDR3 DNA reads as TGTGCCAGCAGCTTGCAGGGACAAACTGGCTACACCTTC.

The V gene is TRBV10-3, the J gene TRBJ1-1, with 7 positions matching TRBD1. The germline V gene has CDR1 ENHRY and CDR2 SYGVKD. Trimming at V came to 6 bases and at J to 1 base, leaving 8 bases not matched to a gene. The CDR3 sequence is 15 residues long. DNA of the CDR3: TGTGCCATCAGGCCCACAACAGGGGAGAACACTGAAGCTTTCTTT. This encodes CAIRPTTGENTEAFF.

The chain joins TRBV5-4 to TRBJ2-5; D ambiguous. This CDR3 contains 14 residues. Trimming left V 1 base short and J 2 bases short, with 9 bases between. Germline CDR1 SGHNT, CDR2 YYREEE (reference sequence). CDR3 DNA sequence: TGTGCCAGCAGCTTGCAACAGACACAAGAGACCCAGTACTTC. This translates into CASSLQQTQETQYF.

The chain couples TRBV7-2 to TRBJ2-3; D remains ambiguous. Germline V gene data show CDR1 as SGHTA and CDR2 as FQGNSA. The CDR3 loop spans 17 amino acids. V dropped 2 bases and J dropped 3 bases, with 18 bases sitting between them. The CDR3 DNA reads TGTGCCAGCAGCTTAATTAGCAGAAGTGTGACGACAGATACGCAGTATTTT. It codes for CASSLISRSVTTDTQYF.

The chain combines TRBV28 with TRBJ2-5; 9 bases map to TRBD1. The CDR3 is made up of 16 amino acids. The V segment lost 4 bases and the J segment 3 bases; nucleotides outside the gene matches: 9. Looked up from germline, CDR1 is MDHEN and CDR2 is SYDVKM. The DNA for the CDR3 is TGTGCCAGCAGTTGGACCTGGGGGACAGGGAAAGAGACCCAGTACTTC. Amino acid sequence: CASSWTWGTGKETQYF.

V is TRBV28 and J is TRBJ1-2; 7 bases are shared with TRBD1. The germline V gene has CDR1 MDHEN and CDR2 SYDVKM. V shed 3 bases and J 4 bases; nucleotides not matched to a gene: 8. The CDR3 sequence is 15 residues long. This CDR3 reads CASSFPTGTAYGYTF. The DNA for the CDR3 is TGTGCCAGCAGTTTCCCAACTGGGACAGCCTATGGCTACACCTTC.

As for this clone: Other DNA sequences within the sample encode an identical CDR3. The CDR3 sequence: CASSVTATYNEQFF. The CDR3 DNA follows: TGTGCCAGCAGCGTGACAGCCACCTACAATGAGCAGTTCTTC. The chain is built from TRBV9 and TRBJ2-1; maybe TRBD1 (5 bases). The germline V gene encodes CDR1 SGDLS and CDR2 YYNGEE. The CDR3 has 14 amino acids. V lost 2 bases and J 2 bases, leaving 8 bases between the germline ends.

V gene TRBV4-2 combines with J gene TRBJ2-7; 9 bases agree with TRBD2. In germline, CDR1 is LGHNA, CDR2 YNFKEQ. With V trimmed by 3 bases and J by 2 bases, 8 bases remained unmatched. CDR3 length: 16 residues. CDR3 region: CASSQASTSGTYEQYF. The CDR3 DNA is TGTGCCAGCAGCCAGGCGTCGACTAGCGGAACCTACGAGCAGTACTTC.

This clone has a handful of counts. CDR3 DNA sequence: TGTGCCAGCACATTAGGACAGGGGGCCATCAATCAGCCCCAGCATTTT. Amino acids: CASTLGQGAINQPQHF. The rearrangement links TRBV2 to TRBJ1-5; 11 nucleotides agree with TRBD1. V shed 7 bases, J shed 3 bases, and the junction held 8 bases outside the gene matches. Germline assignment: CDR1 SNHLY and CDR2 FYNNEI. The CDR3 spans 16 residues.

The V gene is TRBV10-3, the J gene TRBJ1-4, with D perhaps matching TRBD1 (6 bases). CDR1 is ENHRY and CDR2 is SYGVKD in the germline V gene. This CDR3 is 14 amino acids long. Deletions cut 7 bases from V and 8 bases from J, with 17 bases between. Here the CDR3 DNA reads TGTGCCATCAAACCTTCGGGGGCAGGAGAAAAACTGTTTTTT. Translated, it gives CAIKPSGAGEKLFF.

The chain joins TRBV5-6 to TRBJ1-5, with D uncertain. Trimming left V 0 bases short and J 3 bases short, with 4 bases between. There are 13 residues in the CDR3. From germline, CDR1 is SGHDT and CDR2 YYEEEE. CDR3 in DNA: TGTGCCAGCAGCTTGGGGTACAATCAGCCCCAGCATTTT. It yields the protein CASSLGYNQPQHF.

V is TRBV28 and J is TRBJ2-2, with TRBD1 matching over 8 bases. V lost 3 bases, J lost 5 bases, and 5 bases stayed unmatched. This CDR3 is 15 amino acids long. Germline V lookup: CDR1 MDHEN, CDR2 SYDVKM. As DNA, the CDR3 is TGTGCCAGCAGTTTGACAGGGGTGAGGACCGGGGAGCTGTTTTTT. Its protein product is CASSLTGVRTGELFF. Full variable domain (remainder filled in from reference TRBV28 and TRBJ2-2): DVKVTQSSRYLVKRTGEKVFLECVQDMDHENMFWYRQDPGLGLRLIYFSYDVKMKEKGDIPEGYSVSREKKERFSLILESASTNQTSMYLCASSLTGVRTGELFFGEGSRLTVL.

This chain links TRBV5-4 with TRBJ1-6, with a possible D match to TRBD1 (5 bases). With 5 bases removed from V and 6 bases from J, the gap between germline ends came to 15 bases. Germline V CDR1 and CDR2: SGHNT, YYREEE (reference sequence). The CDR3 has 15 residues. CDR3 bases: TGTGCCAGCAGTTCTACCGGGACCGGTAATTCACCCCTCCACTTT. Translating gives CASSSTGTGNSPLHF. The full variable domain, with the rest looked up from reference TRBV5-4 and TRBJ1-6, is ETGVTQSPTHLIKTRGQQVTLRCSSQSGHNTVSWYQQALGQGPQFIFQYYREEENGRGNFPPRFSGLQFPNYSSELNVNALELDDSALYLCASSSTGTGNSPLHFGNGTRLTVT.

On this clone itself: One end of the junction varies from germline; a read error may be responsible. Here the CDR3 DNA reads TGTGCTAGCAGCCGGGACACTCACACAGATACGCAGTATTTT. Translating gives CASSRDTHTDTQYF. This chain joins TRBV7-7 and TRBJ2-3, with a tentative D call TRBD1 (6 bases). The germline V gene encodes CDR1 SSHAT and CDR2 FNYEAQ (reference sequence). This CDR3 is built from 14 residues. Full variable domain (remainder filled in from reference TRBV7-7 and TRBJ2-3): GAGVSQSPRYKVTKRGQDVTLRCDPISSHATLYWYQQALGQGPEFLTYFNYEAQPDKSGLPSDRFSAERPEGSISTLTIQRTEQRDSAMYRCASSRDTHTDTQYFGPGTRLTVL.